This entry lists 27 T cell receptor beta chains sequenced from one sample in a study of blood T cells in healthy people across ages. Combining a sample-barcoded 5' primer with a J-beta primer mix, a second PCR ran for roughly 7 to 12 cycles. TCRdb used MiXCR to reprocess the 5' RACE reads, holding one entry per CDR3 protein. Of around 1,500,000 distinct CDR3 sequences in the sample, around two fifths were seen once. The source material was blood. The source is a woman aged 18 to 35 in good health.

This sequence joins TRBV7-3 and TRBJ2-1; weak D call: TRBD2 (6 bases). V shed 10 bases and J shed 7 bases, with 17 bases lying between them. The CDR3 is made up of 13 amino acids. CDR1 is SGHTA, CDR2 FQGTGA, per germline. For the CDR3, the DNA is TGTGCCACCGCGGCGGGGCGCGAAAATGAGCAGTTCTTC. Encoded protein: CATAAGRENEQFF.

The chain combines TRBV20-1 with TRBJ1-2; possibly TRBD1 for D (6 bases). The germline V gene encodes CDR1 DFQATT and CDR2 SNEGSKA (reference sequence). The CDR3 has 14 amino acids. The germline V and J ends were trimmed by 0 bases and 4 bases, with 12 bases remaining between them. The CDR3, as DNA: TGCAGTGCTAGAGAGATAGGGGGGACCTATGGCTACACCTTC. Its translation: CSAREIGGTYGYTF.

This chain joins TRBV27 and TRBJ2-7; 7 bases agree with TRBD1. Germline CDR1 reads MNHEY; CDR2 reads SMNVEV (reference sequence). V shed 0 bases and J 2 bases; nucleotides not matched to a gene: 4. This CDR3 contains 15 residues. CDR3 in amino acids: CASSLSDRAAYEQYF. DNA of the CDR3: TGTGCCAGCAGTTTATCCGACAGGGCTGCCTACGAGCAGTACTTC.

The chain has TRBV20-1 and TRBJ2-5; 9 nucleotides line up with TRBD2. CDR3 length equals 14 residues. Unmatched junction bases numbered 10, after V lost 6 bases and J lost 5 bases. CDR1 is DFQATT, CDR2 SNEGSKA, per germline (reference sequence). CDR3 nucleotide sequence: TGCAGTGCCACCTGGGCGGGAGGGTACGAGACCCAGTACTTC. Protein product: CSATWAGGYETQYF.

This clonotype was seen at least ten times. The chain carries TRBV7-8 and TRBJ2-2, with a tentative D call TRBD1 (5 bases). V lost 4 bases and J 2 bases, leaving 14 bases between the germline ends. This CDR3 has 16 amino acids. Germline loops: CDR1 SGHVS, CDR2 FQNEAQ. CDR3 in amino acids: CASSYRSLSNTGELFF. Here the CDR3 DNA reads TGTGCCAGCAGCTACAGGAGCTTGAGTAACACCGGGGAGCTGTTTTTT.

This clonotype was found a few times. The chain is built from TRBV10-3 and TRBJ2-7; D possibly corresponds to TRBD2 (5 bases). Germline loops: CDR1 ENHRY, CDR2 SYGVKD. There are 17 residues in the CDR3. V shed 5 bases and J shed 3 bases, with 23 bases lying between them. The chain's CDR3 is CAISTSGIGLLGYEQYF. CDR3 coding DNA: TGTGCCATCAGTACCTCGGGGATTGGCTTGCTGGGCTACGAGCAGTACTTC.

On this clonotype itself: This may come from a read error, since a much larger clone is one base off. The rearrangement links TRBV9 to TRBJ2-5; 11 bases fit TRBD2. The CDR3 consists of 17 residues. Germline CDR1 and CDR2: SGDLS and YYNGEE. Written as DNA, the CDR3 is TGTGCCAGCAACGTACAACCCTTACTAGCGGGAGCTCAAGAGCAGTACTTC. Translated: CASNVQPLLAGAQEQYF. Combining the CDR3 with reference TRBV9 and TRBJ2-5 gives the whole variable domain DSGVTQTPKHLITATGQRVTLRCSPRSGDLSVYWYQQSLDQGLQFLIQYYNGEERAKGNILERFSAQQFPDLHSELNLSSLELGDSALYFCASNVQPLLAGAQEQYFGPGTRLLVL.

The chain couples TRBV11-2 to TRBJ2-7; TRBD2 aligns across 8 bases. Germline V gene data show CDR1 as SGHAT and CDR2 as FQNNGV. The length of the CDR3 is 14 residues. V gave up 5 bases and J gave up 4 bases; unmatched junction bases: 7. In nucleotides, the CDR3 is TGTGCCAGCAGCACAGAGCCTAGCGGGTACGAGCAGTACTTC. Translation gives CASSTEPSGYEQYF.

This clonotype was counted a few times. V and J are TRBV5-1 and TRBJ1-1; unclear D gene. CDR1 SGHRS and CDR2 YFSETQ come from the germline V gene. The ends were cut back, 0 bases at V and 5 bases at J, with 11 bases in the middle. The CDR3 loop spans 14 amino acids. The DNA of the CDR3 is TGCGCCAGCAGCTTGGCCGAGACGGGTACTGAAGCTTTCTTT. It specifies CASSLAETGTEAFF.

This clonotype occurred a few times. V is TRBV10-1 and J is TRBJ2-7; 11 bases match TRBD2. The CDR3 length is 15 residues. With 7 bases clipped from V and 0 bases from J, the junction kept 5 bases outside the gene matches. Germline lookup yields CDR1 WNHNN and CDR2 SYGVQD (reference sequence). The DNA for the CDR3 is TGCGCCAGCACCGCCGGGACTAGCGGCTCCTACGAGCAGTACTTC. It encodes CASTAGTSGSYEQYF.

The V and J genes are TRBV6-1 and TRBJ2-7, with TRBD1 matching over 8 bases. J was trimmed by 2 bases and V by 6 bases; bases with no gene match: 9. The CDR3 sequence is 15 residues long. Germline CDR1 reads MNHNS; CDR2 reads SASEGT. The CDR3 bases are TGTGCCAGCAGCATCGGACAGGGCATGGCCTACGAGCAGTACTTC. Its translation is CASSIGQGMAYEQYF.

This clonotype was detected a few times. The DNA is left out, because the CDR3 cannot be placed on it with certainty; the CDR3 is given as TCRdb lists it. The CDR3 here is CASSRWATGIPYEQYF. V gene TRBV21-1 combines with J gene TRBJ2-7. TRBV21-1 is given as a pseudogene. Ends included, the CDR3 has 16 residues.

The gene calls are TRBV7-9 and TRBJ1-1; 9 bases are a match to TRBD1. With 8 bases clipped from V and 6 bases from J, the junction kept 7 bases outside the gene matches. Germline CDR1 reads SEHNR; CDR2 reads FQNEAQ (reference sequence). This CDR3 has 13 amino acids. As DNA, the CDR3 is TGTGCCAGCGGCTCGGACAGGGGCGCTGAAGCTTTCTTT. Translated: CASGSDRGAEAFF.

The chain links TRBV3-1 to TRBJ2-5, with 7 bases lining up with TRBD1. The assigned J gene may be wrong: the sequence end matches TRBJ2-7 better. This CDR3 has 16 residues. Germline V lookup: CDR1 LGHDT, CDR2 YNNKEL (reference sequence). CDR3 residues: CASSLITGTVGGEQYF. The CDR3 DNA sequence: TGTGCCAGCAGCCTTATTACCGGGACAGTCGGTGGCGAGCAGTACTTC.

This clonotype has more than one count but fewer than ten. The chain combines TRBV5-1 with TRBJ1-6; D remains unclear. V lost 3 bases and J lost 5, with 15 bases in between. The CDR3 has 16 residues. From germline, CDR1 is SGHRS and CDR2 YFSETQ. CDR3 DNA sequence: TGCGCCAGCAGCTGGGGAAGGACTGATGATAATTCACCCCTCCACTTT. It codes for CASSWGRTDDNSPLHF.

The chain recombines TRBV10-3 with TRBJ2-5, with TRBD2 matching 11 bases. The V gene end was trimmed by 2 bases and the J gene end by 5 bases; junction bases not matched to a gene: 7. CDR3 length: 16 amino acids. CDR1 is ENHRY and CDR2 is SYGVKD in the germline V gene. The CDR3 here is CAISEQLAGVGETQYF. CDR3 coding DNA: TGTGCCATCAGTGAGCAACTAGCGGGAGTAGGGGAGACCCAGTACTTC.

This clonotype has more than one count but fewer than ten. The V and J genes are TRBV29-1 and TRBJ1-2; weak D call: TRBD1 (5 bases). Germline V lookup: CDR1 SQVTM, CDR2 ANQGSEA. This CDR3 is 11 amino acids long. Trimming stripped 8 bases from V and 8 bases from J, with 15 bases between. The CDR3 here is CSITGPGGYTF. The CDR3 region has the DNA TGCAGCATCACAGGTCCGGGAGGCTACACCTTC. The full variable domain, with the rest looked up from reference TRBV29-1 and TRBJ1-2, is SAVISQKPSRDICQRGTSLTIQCQVDSQVTMMFWYRQQPGQSLTLIATANQGSEATYESGFVIDKFPISRPNLTFSTLTVSNMSPEDSSIYLCSITGPGGYTFGSGTRLTVV.

This rearrangement joins TRBV7-2 to TRBJ1-1; D gene unclear. The germline V gene encodes CDR1 SGHTA and CDR2 FQGNSA. The CDR3 covers 14 residues. V lost 5 bases, J lost 0 bases, and 10 bases lay in between. The CDR3 is CASSAGWMNTEAFF. As DNA, the CDR3 is TGTGCCAGCAGCGCCGGTTGGATGAACACTGAAGCTTTCTTT.

This clonotype was detected once. The rearrangement uses TRBV11-2 and TRBJ2-5, with 9 bases matching TRBD1. Gene TRBJ2-7 matches the end of the DNA better, so the J call may be wrong. Per the germline V gene, CDR1 is SGHAT and CDR2 is FQNNGV. This CDR3 is 15 amino acids long. The CDR3 DNA follows: TGTGCCAGCAGCTCCGGGACAGGGTACCTCTACGAGCAGTACTTC. It specifies CASSSGTGYLYEQYF.

This clonotype was observed a few times. The chain carries TRBV12-3 or TRBV12-4 and TRBJ1-5, with D possibly matching TRBD1 (5 bases). There are 16 residues in the CDR3. Trimming removed 6 bases from V and 3 bases from J, with 18 bases in between. In nucleotides, the CDR3 is TGTGCCAGCAGCCCCACAGGACGGGGTCCCAATCAGCCCCAGCATTTT. Translating gives CASSPTGRGPNQPQHF.

The chain combines TRBV29-1 with TRBJ1-1; D call uncertain. CDR1 is SQVTM, CDR2 ANQGSEA, per germline. Trimming cost V 5 bases and J 1 base, with 5 bases left between them. The CDR3 consists of 11 residues. Written as DNA, the CDR3 is TGCAGCGTTCATTCGAACACTGAAGCTTTCTTT. It codes for CSVHSNTEAFF.

The genes are TRBV12-3 or TRBV12-4 and TRBJ1-2; D remains ambiguous. V shed 6 bases and J shed 3 bases, with 14 bases lying between them. This CDR3 is 14 amino acids long. Here the CDR3 reads CASSPFGDHYGYTF. The CDR3 nucleotides are TGTGCCAGCAGCCCCTTTGGGGATCACTATGGCTACACCTTC.

This clonotype was picked up a small number of times. The chain links TRBV29-1 to TRBJ1-1; D gene ambiguous. This CDR3 is built from 13 residues. CDR1 is SQVTM and CDR2 is ANQGSEA in the germline V gene. V shed 4 bases and J shed 0 bases, with 9 bases lying between them. The CDR3 reads CSVVGRLNTEAFF. DNA of the CDR3: TGCAGCGTTGTCGGAAGGCTGAACACTGAAGCTTTCTTT.

The chain has TRBV5-6 and TRBJ1-5; D is ambiguous. This CDR3 region has 16 residues. The germline V gene encodes CDR1 SGHDT and CDR2 YYEEEE. Trimming cost V 1 base and J 0 bases, with 11 bases left between them. DNA for the CDR3: TGTGCCAGCAGCTTGAGCGGGAGGTATAGCAATCAGCCCCAGCATTTT. Translated, it gives CASSLSGRYSNQPQHF.

The genes are TRBV18 and TRBJ1-5, with D hard to call. Trimming removed 1 base at V and 1 base at J, with 5 bases between. CDR1 is KGHSH, CDR2 LQKENI, per germline. The CDR3 extends over 14 amino acids. DNA of the CDR3: TGTGCCAGCTCACCACAATCCAGCAATCAGCCCCAGCATTTT. It specifies CASSPQSSNQPQHF.

The chain carries TRBV11-2 and TRBJ2-1, with TRBD2 matching 15 bases. The CDR3 contains 18 residues. Unmatched junction bases numbered 5, after V lost 5 bases and J lost 0 bases. Looked up from germline, CDR1 is SGHAT and CDR2 is FQNNGV. DNA for the CDR3: TGTGCCAGCAGCCCCGGGACTAGCGGGAGGAGCTCCTACAATGAGCAGTTCTTC. It specifies CASSPGTSGRSSYNEQFF.

The CDR3 region has the DNA TGTGCCAGCAGCCAAGATCTCGGAGGGCGGACTAGCTCCTACAATGAGCAGTACTTC. Its translation: CASSQDLGGRTSSYNEQYF. The chain recombines TRBV4-2 with TRBJ2-1; TRBD2 aligns across 8 bases. The J call is in doubt because the DNA end fits TRBJ2-7 better. CDR3 length: 19 amino acids. Germline V CDR1 and CDR2: LGHNA, YNFKEQ.